The clone carrying this T cell receptor (beta chain) occurred a few times. The antigen is undetermined. Isolated RNA was reverse transcribed in full, so expressed TCRB transcripts were sequenced. The repertoire was sequenced with immunoSEQ multiplex PCR; TCRdb's copy has only in-frame clones and lacks some. Of about 700,000 clones detected, roughly 13% appear once; the ten largest clones hold approximately 0.02%. The data stem from a study of beta chain features in type 1 diabetes. The CDR3 length is 13 residues. Germline CDR1 is SQVTM and CDR2 is ANQGSEA. Losses at the gene ends were 5 bases for V and 7 bases for J; bases not matched to a gene: 5. Whole-study findings and limits: Researchers report that Type 1 diabetes patients had moderately but significantly shorter TCRB CDR3s across all four CD4+ subsets.

This TCR was recovered from a man aged 18-30 years with type 1 diabetes. The sequenced sample consisted of naive CD4+ T cells from blood. This chain joins TRBV29-1 and TRBJ1-6; 7 bases are shared with TRBD1. CDR3 in DNA: TGCAGCGTTAAGGGGGCTGGGAATTCACCCCTCCACTTT. It codes for CSVKGAGNSPLHF.